This T cell receptor (beta chain) came from a study of blood T cells in healthy people across ages. General study results and limits: CMV status of donors was unknown, possibly confounding expanded clonotype changes. It was the long-lived donors that had more naive CD4+ cells and higher diversity than aged donors.

Extractions gave at least 5 micrograms of total RNA per sample. The germline V gene encodes CDR1 SSHAT and CDR2 FNYEAQ (reference sequence). V was cut by 1 base and J by 3 bases, with 12 bases left in between. There are 16 residues in the CDR3. Notes on this clonotype: Its antigen is as yet unknown.

The authors ran a second PCR of roughly 6 to 12 cycles using a sample-barcoded 5' primer and a J-beta primer mix. TCRdb reprocessed the 5' RACE reads via MiXCR and lists one record per CDR3 protein. The table lists some 1.5 million distinct CDR3 sequences, under 30% of them singletons. The sample taken for sequencing was blood. This clonotype was obtained from a woman between 25 and 40 years old in good health. The chain has TRBV7-7 and TRBJ1-4; D unclear. DNA of the CDR3: TGTGCCAGCAGCTTAGGTCCCCCGCGATCTAATGAAAAACTGTTTTTT. This gives the protein CASSLGPPRSNEKLFF.